Listed here are 3 T cell receptor beta chains from one sample, sequenced in a study of CD4 T cells in relation to SARS-CoV-2 and coronaviruses. CD4+ T cells from unexposed donors were obtained before the COVID-19 pandemic (2011-2018). The cells were cultured for over eight days before CD4+ T cells were isolated. No antigen is known for these receptors. Clones were read by immunoSEQ multiplex PCR, and TCRdb kept only the in-frame ones, dropping some. The sample lists roughly 25,000 clones, roughly 80% occurring once. Sequencing input: CD4+ T cells from PBMCs, cultured in vitro. The origin of the receptors is a human donor in good health.

The V and J genes are TRBV6-6 and TRBJ2-5, with D possibly matching TRBD2 (6 bases). V lost 6 bases to trimming and J lost 8 bases, with 13 bases between them. Germline loops: CDR1 MNHNY, CDR2 SVGAGI (reference sequence). The CDR3 has 12 amino acids. The CDR3 loop is CASRGLPSTQYF. The CDR3 nucleotides read TGTGCCAGCAGAGGACTACCCTCAACCCAGTACTTC.

There are a few counts of this clone. The V and J genes are TRBV7-2 and TRBJ2-3; D not certain. CDR1 and CDR2 (germline): SGHTA, FQGNSA. This CDR3 has 14 residues. V gave up 1 base and J gave up 2 bases, with 7 bases separating them. Here the CDR3 DNA reads TGTGCCAGCAGCTTAGACAGATACACAGATACGCAGTATTTT. It specifies CASSLDRYTDTQYF.

The rearrangement uses TRBV9 and TRBJ2-3; 10 bases agree with TRBD2. The CDR3 runs to 18 residues. The germline CDR1 and CDR2 sequences are SGDLS and YYNGEE. The V segment lost 2 bases and the J segment 0 bases; nucleotides outside the gene matches: 9. The DNA of the CDR3 is TGTGCCAGCAGCGTCCTAGCGGGGGCGTACCAGAGCACAGATACGCAGTATTTT. Its translation: CASSVLAGAYQSTDTQYF.